This record looks at one TCR beta chain sequence and its context. The antigen it recognizes is unknown. Per-nucleotide qualities are absent, and no much larger clonotype sits a single base away. Collaborating institutions collected whole blood in K2EDTA tubes following their own protocols. For TCRbeta analysis, collaborator samples were shipped as frozen whole blood, as isolated PBMCs, or as DNA extracted from either sample type. TCRbeta CDR3 regions were amplified from genomic DNA using the immunoSEQ Assay, a bias-controlled multiplex PCR. Turning to the authors' computational methods: The number of nucleated cells in each sample was estimated from the amplification of reference gene primers within the assay. To quantify the absolute abundance of each unique TCRbeta CDR3 rearrangement, sequence reads were collapsed and filtered. For each sample, productive Simpson clonality was calculated by taking the square root of Simpson's diversity index across productive rearrangements. TCRdb stores this immuneACCESS table with in-frame sequences only. Part of the clones is absent; in the studies checked, under half of the shortfall reflects unresolved V genes, and no reason is known for the rest. For V, J and clone size, that table is used; D and trimming come from the DNA. Recorded for this sample are some 93,000 clones; 86% of them occurred a single time. The ten biggest clones cover less than 9% of the sample.

The CDR3 numbers 12 residues from cysteine through phenylalanine. Only CDR3 DNA is held: 36 bases, read in frame from base 1. From a lookup of the germline V gene (reference sequence), CDR1 and CDR2 are SEHNR and FQNEAQ. The junction carries 8 bases between V and J, which are trimmed by 2 bases and 9 bases respectively. This sample is drawn from a study of blood T cell repertoires in COVID-19 (TCRdb year 2020). Background on the whole study: The collaborator samples originated in the United States, Italy and Spain and spanned the acute and convalescent phases of COVID-19. Samples came from the ongoing ImmuneRACE study (first 160 participants) plus 1,254 subjects from 6 global collaborators. Deeply sampled blood TCRbeta repertoires from subjects exposed to, actively infected with, or recovered from COVID-19 were included in the dataset. The sample metadata nearly always contained a de-identified subject ID, COVID-19 status, age in years and sex. The repertoires were released in a freely available public database meant as a resource for research on the immune response to SARS-CoV-2. The prospective study material was composed of cDNA or gDNA derived from T cells, B-cell-depleted T cells, or PBMCs. Where available, HLA class I and class II types were taken from metadata supplied by the sample provider and were not determined by assay-based typing. Here is what the overall study found, with its caveats: The amount of clinical and demographic metadata varied by source and participant and was provided uncurated.

This TCR came from a man between 60 and 75 years old with acute or convalescent COVID-19. Specimen: peripheral blood. This chain is built from TRBV7-9 and TRBJ2-1, and perhaps TRBD2 as D gene, on 6 matching bases. The nucleotides read TGTGCCAGCAGCTTACGGGGGTCTGAGCAGTTCTTC. This gives the protein CASSLRGSEQFF.